A selection of T cell receptor beta chains follows, all from one sample in a study of T-cell memory formation after mild COVID-19. TCRdb used MiXCR to reprocess the 5' RACE reads, holding one entry per CDR3 protein. This table holds about 38,000 distinct CDR3 sequences, about an eighth found once. Sequences were obtained from PBMCs or a T cell subset sorted from them (not recorded which). These receptors were obtained from a man aged 18 to 29 who had mild COVID-19 (a few samples of this study predate the infection). Cell type and time point are not known. Both conserved end residues are part of each CDR3. D genes are given only for firm matches. The listing skips clone size in some rows; elsewhere it reads once, few, many or a size class.

V,D,size,J,length,DNA,CDR3
TRBV3-1,TRBD1,many,TRBJ2-7,14,TGTGCCAGCAGCCTTCAAACAGGGGCCTACGAGCAGTACTTC,CASSLQTGAYEQYF
TRBV5-1,TRBD2,many,TRBJ2-3,20,TGCGCCAGCAGTTCCCTTCCGGGACTAGCGGGGGGGACCGTGGCAGATACGCAGTATTTT,CASSSLPGLAGGTVADTQYF
TRBV12-3/TRBV12-4,-,many,TRBJ2-1,14,TGTGCCAGCAGTACGTTTGTGATGAACAATGAGCAGTTCTTC,CASSTFVMNNEQFF
TRBV6-5,-,many,TRBJ1-6,13,TGTGCCAGCAGTTACGTAGGGGATTCACCCCTCCACTTT,CASSYVGDSPLHF
TRBV7-8,-,many,TRBJ2-5,12,TGTGCCAGCAGCCCGCTCCTAGAGACCCAGTACTTC,CASSPLLETQYF
TRBV20-1,-,many,TRBJ1-6,15,TGCAGTGCCACCGGGTCAAGCGTTAATAATTCACCCCTCCACTTT,CSATGSSVNNSPLHF
TRBV6-5,-,many,TRBJ1-4,14,TGTGCCAGCCGTTCAGAAACAACTAATGAAAAACTGTTTTTT,CASRSETTNEKLFF
TRBV12-3/TRBV12-4,-,many,TRBJ2-5,17,TGTGCCAGCAGCCTAATGGGGGCCCGGGACGGCAAAGAGACCCAGTACTTC,CASSLMGARDGKETQYF
TRBV7-2,-,many,TRBJ1-1,16,TGTGCCAGCAGCTTAGAGGGCTTAGGCGTCCGCACTGAAGCTTTCTTT,CASSLEGLGVRTEAFF
TRBV7-9,-,many,TRBJ2-2,13,TGTGCCAGCAGCTTATTTGACACCGGGGAGCTGTTTTTT,CASSLFDTGELFF
TRBV27,-,few,TRBJ1-5,14,TGTGCCAGCAGTTTAAGTGCCGGTATTCAGCCCCAGCATTTT,CASSLSAGIQPQHF
TRBV2,-,few,TRBJ2-3,15,TGTGCCAGCAGTGAAGCGCGAGGGGGTTTAGATACGCAGTATTTT,CASSEARGGLDTQYF
TRBV11-2,TRBD1,few,TRBJ2-5,15,TGTGCCAGCAGCCGGGACAGGGGGACGGGGGAGAACCAGTACTTC,CASSRDRGTGENQYF
TRBV7-2,-,-,TRBJ2-1,15,TGTGCCAGCAGCTTAGCGCCGACAGCCGACAATGAGCAGTTCTTC,CASSLAPTADNEQFF
TRBV19,-,-,TRBJ2-7,15,TGTGCCAGTCGGGCGGCGGCCTCCGGTGTTGGCGAGCAGTACTTC,CASRAAASGVGEQYF
TRBV7-9,TRBD2,many,TRBJ2-5,15,TGTGCCAGCAGCTTTAAACGGGGGGGCCAAGAGACCCAGTACTTC,CASSFKRGGQETQYF
TRBV28,TRBD1,many,TRBJ1-1,17,TGTGCCAGCAGTCCAGGGGCGGGACAGGGAAAAAGTCCTGAAGCTTTCTTT,CASSPGAGQGKSPEAFF
TRBV20-1,-,many,TRBJ1-1,16,TGCAGTGCTAGAGATACGTTGTGGGCAATGAACACTGAAGCTTTCTTT,CSARDTLWAMNTEAFF
TRBV7-9,-,many,TRBJ2-6,18,TGTGCCAGCAGCTTAGAAGAGACAGGAGACTCTGGGGCCAACGTCCTGACTTTC,CASSLEETGDSGANVLTF
TRBV5-4,-,-,TRBJ2-7,12,TGTGCCAGCAGCCACTACCTCTACGAGCAGTACTTC,CASSHYLYEQYF
TRBV7-2,TRBD2,-,TRBJ2-7,14,TGTGCCAGCAGCTCAGATAGCGGGGGTTACGAGCAGTACTTC,CASSSDSGGYEQYF
TRBV7-6,TRBD2,many,TRBJ2-3,15,TGTGCCAGCAGCCGAGCGGGACCAGGGAGAAATACGCAGTATTTT,CASSRAGPGRNTQYF
TRBV7-2,-,-,TRBJ2-5,14,TGTGCCAGTCACCTAGGCAACCCAAAAGAGACCCAGTACTTC,CASHLGNPKETQYF
TRBV27,-,many,TRBJ1-5,12,TGTGCCAGCCGGGGGCCTCTTCAGCCCCAGCATTTT,CASRGPLQPQHF
TRBV12-3/TRBV12-4,TRBD2,many,TRBJ2-2,16,TGTGCCAGCAGTCCCCGGACGGGGGGGAACACCGGGGAGCTGTTTTTT,CASSPRTGGNTGELFF
TRBV2,TRBD1,-,TRBJ2-2,15,TGTGCCAGTTCGCGACAGGGGCCAAGGGTCGGGGAGCTGTTTTTT,CASSRQGPRVGELFF
TRBV5-1,-,-,TRBJ2-2,15,TGCGCCAGCAGCTTGGAACTTTTGTGGGGTGGGGAGCTGTTTTTT,CASSLELLWGGELFF
TRBV7-3,-,many,TRBJ2-3,15,TGTGCCAGCAGCTTAAACAGGGCCAGCACAGATACGCAGTATTTT,CASSLNRASTDTQYF
TRBV5-1,-,many,TRBJ2-7,13,TGCGCCAGCAGCCCGGTTCCAGGCTACGAGCAGTACTTC,CASSPVPGYEQYF
TRBV7-6,-,many,TRBJ1-1,14,TGTGCCAGCAGCCCGGGGTCGCGGAACACTGAAGCTTTCTTT,CASSPGSRNTEAFF
TRBV12-3/TRBV12-4,-,many,TRBJ1-2,15,TGTGCCAGCAGTTTAATCTCCCTAGCTAACTATGGCTACACCTTC,CASSLISLANYGYTF
TRBV7-3,TRBD2,many,TRBJ2-3,14,TGTGCCAGCAGCTTACTAGCGGCCCCAGATACGCAGTATTTT,CASSLLAAPDTQYF
TRBV6-2/TRBV6-3,-,-,TRBJ2-1,12,TGTGCCAGCAGTCACAGGGCTAATGAGCAGTTCTTC,CASSHRANEQFF
TRBV5-1,-,many,TRBJ1-2,14,TGCGCCAGCAGCCCCTCGGTGGGATCTGGAGGCTACACCTTC,CASSPSVGSGGYTF
TRBV6-4,-,few,TRBJ1-2,15,TGTGCCAGCAGACTGACGTCCAGATTCAACTATGGCTACACCTTC,CASRLTSRFNYGYTF
TRBV5-1,-,many,TRBJ2-7,14,TGCGCCAGCAGCTTTACCCGGACGCTGGGGGAGCAGTACTTC,CASSFTRTLGEQYF
TRBV12-3/TRBV12-4,TRBD2,few,TRBJ2-3,17,TGTGCCAGCAGGCAAGGGACTAGCTCCCTCGTCACAGATACGCAGTATTTT,CASRQGTSSLVTDTQYF
TRBV6-1,TRBD1,few,TRBJ2-7,12,TGTGCCAGCCTCCTACAGGGGAACGAGCAGTACTTC,CASLLQGNEQYF
TRBV7-9,TRBD1,-,TRBJ1-4,15,TGTGCCAGCAGCTTATGGGGCAGGGGGTTCGAAAAACTGTTTTTT,CASSLWGRGFEKLFF
TRBV7-2,TRBD1,many,TRBJ1-4,15,TGTGCCAGCAGCAAAGGATCTACAGGGGTCGAAAAACTGTTTTTT,CASSKGSTGVEKLFF
TRBV3-1,TRBD1,-,TRBJ2-6,17,TGTGCCAGCAGCCACGACAGGGGGCACTTTGGGGCCAACGTCCTGACTTTC,CASSHDRGHFGANVLTF
TRBV18,-,many,TRBJ2-7,15,TGTGCCAGCTCACCAACTTTGCCCTACTCCTACGAGCAGTACTTC,CASSPTLPYSYEQYF
TRBV20-1,-,many,TRBJ2-5,14,TGCAGTGCTAGATCAGGGGCCCCCCAAGAGACCCAGTACTTC,CSARSGAPQETQYF
TRBV5-1,TRBD1,many,TRBJ2-7,15,TGCGCCAGCAGCTCCGGGACAGGGGTCCGTTTTGAGCAGTACTTC,CASSSGTGVRFEQYF
TRBV5-1,TRBD1,many,TRBJ2-1,12,TGCGCCAGCAGGCCTGACAGGGGTCCCCAGTTCTTC,CASRPDRGPQFF
TRBV11-2,TRBD1,many,TRBJ1-5,14,TGTGCCAGCAGCATCGACAGGGGAGGGCAGCCCCAGCATTTT,CASSIDRGGQPQHF
TRBV24-1,-,many,TRBJ1-2,12,TGTGCCACCAGTGAGTCTCGACATGGCTACACCTTC,CATSESRHGYTF
TRBV29-1,-,-,TRBJ2-7,11,TGCAGCGCCAGGGGACTGGGGGAGCAGTACTTC,CSARGLGEQYF